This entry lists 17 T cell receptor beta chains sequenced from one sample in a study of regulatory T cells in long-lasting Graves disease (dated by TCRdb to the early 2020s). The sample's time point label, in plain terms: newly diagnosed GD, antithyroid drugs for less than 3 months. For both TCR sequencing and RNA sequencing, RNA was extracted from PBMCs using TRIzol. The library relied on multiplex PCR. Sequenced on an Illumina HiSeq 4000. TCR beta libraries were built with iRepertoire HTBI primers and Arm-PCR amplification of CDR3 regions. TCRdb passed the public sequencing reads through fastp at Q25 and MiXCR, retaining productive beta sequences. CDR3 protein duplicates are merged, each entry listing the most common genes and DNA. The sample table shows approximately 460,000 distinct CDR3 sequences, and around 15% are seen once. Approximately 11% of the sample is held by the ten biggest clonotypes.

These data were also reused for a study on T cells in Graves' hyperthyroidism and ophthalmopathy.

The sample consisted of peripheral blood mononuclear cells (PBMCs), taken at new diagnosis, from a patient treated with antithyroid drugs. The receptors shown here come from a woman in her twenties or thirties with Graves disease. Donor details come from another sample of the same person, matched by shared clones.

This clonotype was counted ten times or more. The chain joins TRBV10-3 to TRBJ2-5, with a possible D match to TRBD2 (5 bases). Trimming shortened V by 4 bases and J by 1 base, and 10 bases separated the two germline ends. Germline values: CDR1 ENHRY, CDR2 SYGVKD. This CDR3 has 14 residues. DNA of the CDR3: TGTGCCATCAGTGCGGCTAGCCGCCAAGAGACCCAGTACTTC. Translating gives CAISAASRQETQYF.

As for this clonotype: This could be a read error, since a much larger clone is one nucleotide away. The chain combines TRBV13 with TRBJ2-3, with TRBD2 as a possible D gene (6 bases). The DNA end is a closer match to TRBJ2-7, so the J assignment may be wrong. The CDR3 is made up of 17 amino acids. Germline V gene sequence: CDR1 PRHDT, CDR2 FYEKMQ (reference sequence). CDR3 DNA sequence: TGTGCCAGCAGCTTAGCTCGGTCTGTGTCGGGGGTTTATGAGCAGTACTTC. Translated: CASSLARSVSGVYEQYF.

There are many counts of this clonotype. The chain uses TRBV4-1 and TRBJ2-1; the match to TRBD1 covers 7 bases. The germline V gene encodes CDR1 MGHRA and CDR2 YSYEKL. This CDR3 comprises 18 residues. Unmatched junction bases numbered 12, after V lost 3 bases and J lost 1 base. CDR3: CASSHIWTSGGSYNEQFF. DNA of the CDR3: TGCGCCAGCAGCCATATTTGGACCTCAGGGGGATCCTACAATGAGCAGTTCTTC.

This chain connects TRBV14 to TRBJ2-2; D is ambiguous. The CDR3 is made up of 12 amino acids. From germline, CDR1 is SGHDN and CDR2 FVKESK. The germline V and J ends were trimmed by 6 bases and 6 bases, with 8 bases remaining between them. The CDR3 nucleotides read TGTGCCAGCAGTCATTCACCCGGGGAGCTGTTTTTT. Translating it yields CASSHSPGELFF.

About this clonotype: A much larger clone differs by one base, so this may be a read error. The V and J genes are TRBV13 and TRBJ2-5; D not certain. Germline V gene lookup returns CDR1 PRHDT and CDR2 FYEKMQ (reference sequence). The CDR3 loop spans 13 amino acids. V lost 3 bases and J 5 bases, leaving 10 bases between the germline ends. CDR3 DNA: TGTGCCAGCAGCTTCGAACAGAGGGAGACCCAGTACTTC. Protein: CASSFEQRETQYF.

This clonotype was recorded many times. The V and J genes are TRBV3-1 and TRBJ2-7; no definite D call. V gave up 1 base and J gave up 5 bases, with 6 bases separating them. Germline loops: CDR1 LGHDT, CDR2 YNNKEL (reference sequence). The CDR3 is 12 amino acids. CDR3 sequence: CASSQGRDEQYF. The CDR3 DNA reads TGTGCCAGCAGCCAAGGGAGAGACGAGCAGTACTTC.

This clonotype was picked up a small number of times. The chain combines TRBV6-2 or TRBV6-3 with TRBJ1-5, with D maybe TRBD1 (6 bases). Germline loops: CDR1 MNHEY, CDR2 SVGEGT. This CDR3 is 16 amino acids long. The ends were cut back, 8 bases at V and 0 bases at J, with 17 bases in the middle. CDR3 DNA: TGTGCCAGCCTGCCAGGGGAACTGGATAGCAATCAGCCCCAGCATTTT. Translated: CASLPGELDSNQPQHF.

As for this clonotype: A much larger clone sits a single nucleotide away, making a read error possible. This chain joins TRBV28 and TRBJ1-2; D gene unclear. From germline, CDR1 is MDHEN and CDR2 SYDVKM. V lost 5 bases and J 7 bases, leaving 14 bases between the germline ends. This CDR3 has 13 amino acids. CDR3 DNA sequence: TGTGCCAGCAGTACACAGCCTATCTGTGGCTACACCTTC. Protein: CASSTQPICGYTF.

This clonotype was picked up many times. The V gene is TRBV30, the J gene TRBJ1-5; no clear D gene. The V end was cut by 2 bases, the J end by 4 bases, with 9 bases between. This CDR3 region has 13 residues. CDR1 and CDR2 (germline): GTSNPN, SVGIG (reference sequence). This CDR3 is CAWSPLVNQPQHF. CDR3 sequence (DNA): TGTGCCTGGAGTCCCCTAGTTAATCAGCCCCAGCATTTT.

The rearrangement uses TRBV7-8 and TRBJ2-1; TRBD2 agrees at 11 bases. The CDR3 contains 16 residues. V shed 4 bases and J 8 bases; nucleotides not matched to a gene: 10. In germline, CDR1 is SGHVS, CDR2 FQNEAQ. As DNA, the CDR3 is TGTGCCAGCAGCTCCTTTAGCGGGAGGGACGCGCATGAGCAGTTCTTC. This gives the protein CASSSFSGRDAHEQFF.

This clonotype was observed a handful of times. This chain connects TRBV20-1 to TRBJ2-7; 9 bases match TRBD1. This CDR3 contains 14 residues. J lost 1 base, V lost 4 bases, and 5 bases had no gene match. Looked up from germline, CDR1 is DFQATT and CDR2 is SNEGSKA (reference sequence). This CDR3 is CSATEDRGSYEQYF. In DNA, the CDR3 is TGCAGTGCTACGGAGGACAGGGGATCCTACGAGCAGTACTTC.

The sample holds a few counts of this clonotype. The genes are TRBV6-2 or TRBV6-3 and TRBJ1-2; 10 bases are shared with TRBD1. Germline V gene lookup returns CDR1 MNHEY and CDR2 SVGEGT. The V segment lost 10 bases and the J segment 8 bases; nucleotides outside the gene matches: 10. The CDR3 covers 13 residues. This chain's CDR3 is CATSGTGVDGYTF. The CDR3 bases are TGTGCCACCTCCGGGACAGGGGTGGACGGCTACACCTTC.

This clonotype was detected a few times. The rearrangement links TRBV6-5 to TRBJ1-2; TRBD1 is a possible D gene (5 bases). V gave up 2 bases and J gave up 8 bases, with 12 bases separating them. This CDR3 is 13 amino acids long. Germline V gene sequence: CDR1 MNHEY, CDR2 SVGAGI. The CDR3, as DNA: TGTGCCAGCAGTTACGGCCAAGGGGACGGCTACACCTTC. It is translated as CASSYGQGDGYTF.

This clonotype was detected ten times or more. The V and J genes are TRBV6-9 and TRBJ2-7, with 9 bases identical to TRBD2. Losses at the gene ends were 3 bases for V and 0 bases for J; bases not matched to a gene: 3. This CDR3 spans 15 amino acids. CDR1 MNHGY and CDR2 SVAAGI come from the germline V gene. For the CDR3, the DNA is TGTGCCAGCAGTTACCTAGCGGGGAGCTCCTACGAGCAGTACTTC. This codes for CASSYLAGSSYEQYF.

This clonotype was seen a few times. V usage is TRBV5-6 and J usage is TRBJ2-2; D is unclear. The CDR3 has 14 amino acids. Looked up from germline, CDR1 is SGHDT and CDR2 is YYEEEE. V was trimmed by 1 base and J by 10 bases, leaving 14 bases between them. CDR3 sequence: CASSLFYAAEELFF. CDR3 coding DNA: TGTGCCAGCAGCTTGTTCTACGCGGCGGAGGAGCTGTTTTTT.

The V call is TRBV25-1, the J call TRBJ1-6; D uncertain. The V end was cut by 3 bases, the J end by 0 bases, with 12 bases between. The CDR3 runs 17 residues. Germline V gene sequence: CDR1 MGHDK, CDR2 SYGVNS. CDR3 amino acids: CASSDSAESSYNSPLHF. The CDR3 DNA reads TGTGCCAGCAGTGATTCCGCGGAGAGCTCCTATAATTCACCCCTCCACTTT.

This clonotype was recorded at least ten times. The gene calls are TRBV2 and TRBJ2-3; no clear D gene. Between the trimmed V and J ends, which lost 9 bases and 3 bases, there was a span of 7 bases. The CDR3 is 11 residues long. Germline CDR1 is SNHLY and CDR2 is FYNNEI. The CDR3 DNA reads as TGTGCCAGTGCCATTACAGATACGCAGTATTTT. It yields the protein CASAITDTQYF.